The entry below describes one T cell receptor (beta chain). Germline V CDR1 and CDR2: MGHRA, YSYEKL. This CDR3 comprises 16 residues. V dropped 4 bases and J dropped 4 bases, with 17 bases sitting between them. The sample is drawn from a study of blood T cell repertoires in COVID-19. Study-wide context: Whether acute or convalescent, the COVID-19 samples came from the United States, Italy and Spain. Sources were T cells, B-cell-depleted T cells, or PBMCs; the material itself was cDNA or gDNA.

In the original workflow: Researchers report that nucleated cell counts were estimated from reference gene primer amplification. Only in-frame clones appear in the TCRdb table, and some are missing; sequencing was by immunoSEQ multiplex PCR. Clonal size and the V and J genes are those of that table, whereas D and trimming came from the DNA. The sample carries roughly 300,000 clones, 88% recorded once. The chain uses TRBV4-1 and TRBJ1-5, with D possibly TRBD1 on 5 matching bases. Material for sequencing was peripheral blood. The TCR sequence derives from a man aged 18 to 30 with active or convalescent COVID-19. DNA for the CDR3: TGCGCCAGCAGCCCACAAGGGTGGGGGGATAATCAGCCCCAGCATTTT. Its translation: CASSPQGWGDNQPQHF.